Below, 25 T cell receptor beta chains from the same sample are listed, as sequenced in a study of T cell repertoires in cytomegalovirus infection. TCRdb reanalysed the reads using MiXCR and keeps one entry per CDR3 protein. The sample includes 350,000 to 450,000 distinct CDR3 sequences, 15% to 20% of them seen just once. Sequencing was done on a sample of PBMCs. The receptor set was obtained from a human donor in good health (CMV status not recorded). Some clones in this sample may be carry-over from other donors' samples.

In this sample, this clonotype turned up a few times. This rearrangement joins TRBV10-3 to TRBJ2-7; maybe TRBD2 (7 bases). V was pared by 11 bases and J by 4 bases, with 15 bases between. Germline CDR1 reads ENHRY; CDR2 reads SYGVKD. The CDR3 contains 12 residues. The CDR3 coding sequence is TGTGCCTCCGGCGGGGGCCTATACGAGCAGTACTTC. Translated, it gives CASGGGLYEQYF.

This clonotype was counted between two and nine times. The V gene is TRBV20-1, the J gene TRBJ2-1, with TRBD2 matching 11 bases. V lost 5 bases and J lost 6; bases outside the gene matches: 6. The CDR3 is 14 amino acids. Germline-derived CDR1 and CDR2 are DFQATT and SNEGSKA (reference sequence). CDR3 region: CSAWTSGFFNEQFF. The CDR3 nucleotides read TGCAGTGCTTGGACTAGCGGGTTCTTCAATGAGCAGTTCTTC.

This clonotype was recorded at least ten times. The chain carries TRBV7-9 and TRBJ1-6; no reliable D call. The germline CDR1 and CDR2 sequences are SEHNR and FQNEAQ (reference sequence). The CDR3 has 12 residues. Trimming cost V 3 bases and J 5 bases, with 2 bases left between them. CDR3 nucleotides: TGTGCCAGCAGCTTGGATAATTCACCCCTCCACTTT. This sequence encodes CASSLDNSPLHF. The whole variable domain, filled in from reference TRBV7-9 and TRBJ1-6, reads DTGVSQNPRHKITKRGQNVTFRCDPISEHNRLYWYRQTLGQGPEFLTYFQNEAQLEKSRLLSDRFSAERPKGSFSTLEIQRTEQGDSAMYLCASSLDNSPLHFGNGTRLTVT.

This clonotype was seen a handful of times. This chain connects TRBV11-2 to TRBJ2-5, with unresolved D. V lost 0 bases, J lost 1 base, and 9 bases lay in between. The CDR3 is 15 residues long. The V gene's germline CDR1 is SGHAT and CDR2 FQNNGV. CDR3 sequence reads: CASSLDGEAQETQYF. The CDR3 DNA sequence: TGTGCCAGCAGCTTAGACGGAGAAGCCCAAGAGACCCAGTACTTC.

This clonotype was seen ten or more times. The chain employs TRBV7-9 and TRBJ2-3; D not resolved. Germline V lookup: CDR1 SEHNR, CDR2 FQNEAQ (reference sequence). V dropped 5 bases and J dropped 6 bases, with 6 bases sitting between them. The CDR3 runs to 11 residues. The CDR3 nucleotides read TGTGCCAGCAGCCGAATGGATACGCAGTATTTT. This gives the protein CASSRMDTQYF. The variable domain in full, with the rest retrieved from reference TRBV7-9 and TRBJ2-3, is DTGVSQNPRHKITKRGQNVTFRCDPISEHNRLYWYRQTLGQGPEFLTYFQNEAQLEKSRLLSDRFSAERPKGSFSTLEIQRTEQGDSAMYLCASSRMDTQYFGPGTRLTVL.

This clonotype was observed a handful of times. The gene calls are TRBV20-1 and TRBJ2-1; 11 nucleotides line up with TRBD2. There are 15 residues in the CDR3. Germline values: CDR1 DFQATT, CDR2 SNEGSKA (reference sequence). V gave up 5 bases and J gave up 2 bases; unmatched junction bases: 5. The CDR3 loop reads CSAPLAGGTYNEQFF. CDR3 DNA sequence: TGCAGTGCTCCCCTAGCGGGAGGTACCTACAATGAGCAGTTCTTC.

This clonotype was counted only a few times. CDR3: CASSYTAGDYNEQFF. The CDR3 DNA reads as TGTGCCAGCAGTTACACAGCGGGCGATTACAATGAGCAGTTCTTC. The chain links TRBV6-5 to TRBJ2-1; tentatively, D is TRBD2 (6 bases). V was trimmed by 2 bases and J by 4 bases, leaving 12 bases between them. CDR1 and CDR2 from the germline V gene are MNHEY and SVGAGI. This CDR3 contains 15 residues.

The rearrangement joins TRBV7-6 to TRBJ1-4, with TRBD1 as a possible D gene (5 bases). The CDR3 has 16 residues. Germline CDR1 is SGHVS and CDR2 is FNYEAQ. Trimming removed 3 bases at V and 8 bases at J, with 19 bases between. The CDR3 protein is CASSLYGGERNEKLFF. Written as DNA, the CDR3 is TGTGCCAGCAGCTTGTACGGGGGGGAAAGAAACGAAAAACTGTTTTTT.

This chain uses TRBV30 with TRBJ1-2; D is unresolved. Trimming took 7 bases from V and 8 from J, leaving 11 bases between them. Germline values: CDR1 GTSNPN, CDR2 SVGIG (reference sequence). CDR3 length: 10 amino acids. This chain's CDR3 is CASYSGGYTF. CDR3 sequence (DNA): TGTGCCTCATATTCTGGCGGCTACACCTTC.

The DNA for the CDR3 is TGTGCCAGCAGTTTAGATGGGACAGATTTTGGAGAGACCCAGTACTTC. Translation gives CASSLDGTDFGETQYF. The chain uses TRBV12-3 or TRBV12-4 and TRBJ2-5; 7 bases are shared with TRBD1. The CDR3 extends over 16 amino acids. Germline trimming cut 1 base from V and 4 bases from J; bases unmatched to any gene: 9.

There are many counts of this clonotype. CDR3 DNA: TGTGCCAGCAGCCGGACTAGCCAAAGCTCCTACGAGCAGTACTTC. It codes for CASSRTSQSSYEQYF. V gene TRBV7-2 combines with J gene TRBJ2-7; 8 nucleotides match TRBD2. The J segment lost 0 bases and the V segment lost 5 bases, leaving 6 bases of the junction unmatched. The CDR3 has 15 residues. Germline V lookup: CDR1 SGHTA, CDR2 FQGNSA.

This clonotype turned up a few times. The rearrangement uses TRBV7-6 and TRBJ2-7; a weak D match, TRBD1 (6 bases). This CDR3 comprises 16 residues. Trimming took off 5 bases at V and 7 bases at J, with 24 bases between the two ends. Looked up from germline, CDR1 is SGHVS and CDR2 is FNYEAQ. CDR3 amino acids: CASSHPPRGLACEQYF. Written as DNA, the CDR3 is TGTGCCAGCAGCCACCCCCCCAGGGGTTTGGCCTGTGAGCAGTACTTC.

This clonotype was seen at least ten times. The chain has TRBV7-8 and TRBJ1-5, with D unresolved. Germline CDR1 SGHVS, CDR2 FQNEAQ. The CDR3 spans 12 residues. V dropped 1 base and J dropped 7 bases, with 5 bases sitting between them. The CDR3: CASSLVAQPQHF. In DNA, the CDR3 is TGTGCCAGCAGCTTAGTGGCGCAGCCCCAGCATTTT.

V usage is TRBV19 and J usage is TRBJ2-1; 7 bases are shared with TRBD2. The CDR3 spans 13 residues. The J segment lost 7 bases and the V segment lost 4 bases, leaving 4 bases of the junction unmatched. Germline V gene data show CDR1 as LNHDA and CDR2 as SQIVND (reference sequence). CDR3 coding DNA: TGTGCCAGTAGTACGGGGGGTTATAATGAGCAGTTCTTC. Protein product: CASSTGGYNEQFF.

The chain is built from TRBV6-2 or TRBV6-3 and TRBJ1-2; D is unclear. The CDR3 consists of 12 residues. Germline V CDR1 and CDR2: MNHEY, SVGEGT. V lost 8 bases to trimming and J lost 4 bases, with 11 bases between them. The CDR3 sequence: CASHGGLYGYTF. The CDR3 region has the DNA TGTGCCAGCCACGGAGGACTCTATGGCTACACCTTC.

J is TRBJ2-7 and V is TRBV7-2; D tentatively fits TRBD1 or TRBD2 (6 bases each). The germline V gene encodes CDR1 SGHTA and CDR2 FQGNSA. This CDR3 has 14 residues. V was clipped by 2 bases and J by 2 bases, with 10 bases between them. The CDR3 nucleotides read TGTGCCAGCAGCTTAAACGGGGGCCCCTACGAGCAGTACTTC. Its translation: CASSLNGGPYEQYF.

The chain employs TRBV5-5 and TRBJ1-5; D is perhaps TRBD1 (5 bases). V lost 3 bases and J lost 0, with 7 bases in between. The CDR3 totals 14 residues. Germline CDR1 and CDR2: SGHKS and YYEKEE (reference sequence). This chain's CDR3 is CASSSDSSNQPQHF. In nucleotides, the CDR3 is TGTGCCAGCAGCTCTGACAGTAGCAATCAGCCCCAGCATTTT.

This clonotype appeared many times. CDR3 residues: CASTKTGGFYEQYF. As DNA, the CDR3 is TGTGCCAGCACCAAAACAGGGGGATTCTACGAGCAGTACTTC. The V gene is TRBV12-3 or TRBV12-4, the J gene TRBJ2-7, with 8 positions matching TRBD1. This CDR3 comprises 14 residues. V dropped 7 bases and J dropped 3; count of bases not matched to a gene: 8.

This rearrangement joins TRBV20-1 to TRBJ1-1; D remains unclear. Germline-derived CDR1 and CDR2 are DFQATT and SNEGSKA (reference sequence). The CDR3 totals 13 residues. Trimming shortened V by 6 bases and J by 5 bases, and 16 bases separated the two germline ends. This chain's CDR3 is CSALDSSRTEAFF. CDR3 DNA: TGCAGTGCCCTCGACTCGTCGAGGACTGAAGCTTTCTTT.

This clonotype was picked up many times. V and J are TRBV7-2 and TRBJ1-5; D is ambiguous. The CDR3 runs 15 residues. Trimming took 2 bases from V and 2 from J, leaving 10 bases between them. Per the germline V gene, CDR1 is SGHTA and CDR2 is FQGNSA. The CDR3 sequence is CASSLQQLGNQPQHF. DNA for the CDR3: TGTGCCAGCAGCTTACAACAGCTTGGCAATCAGCCCCAGCATTTT.

V gene TRBV2 combines with J gene TRBJ2-2; D remains unclear. The ends were cut back, 10 bases at V and 5 bases at J, with 8 bases in the middle. Germline V gene lookup returns CDR1 SNHLY and CDR2 FYNNEI. This CDR3 comprises 11 residues. CDR3 protein: CATTRTGELFF. The DNA for the CDR3 is TGTGCCACTACGCGGACCGGGGAGCTGTTTTTT.

This clonotype occurred many times. V is TRBV10-3 and J is TRBJ1-4; TRBD1 matches 9 bases. V lost 10 bases, J lost 7 bases, and 4 bases stayed unmatched. Germline-derived CDR1 and CDR2 are ENHRY and SYGVKD. The CDR3 spans 12 residues. The CDR3 protein is CATRQGGEKLFF. The CDR3 coding sequence is TGTGCCACCAGACAGGGGGGTGAAAAACTGTTTTTT.

This clonotype was counted a few times. V is TRBV3-1 and J is TRBJ2-7; D remains ambiguous. Trimming shortened V by 0 bases and J by 6 bases, and 12 bases separated the two germline ends. CDR3 length: 14 residues. Germline V gene lookup returns CDR1 LGHDT and CDR2 YNNKEL (reference sequence). CDR3 nucleotide sequence: TGTGCCAGCAGCCAAGAAGCGACGGCCCCCGAGCAGTACTTC. Translating gives CASSQEATAPEQYF.

The rearrangement uses TRBV24-1 and TRBJ2-2, with D possibly matching TRBD1 (5 bases). The CDR3 loop spans 13 amino acids. The V gene lost 5 bases and the J gene lost 4 bases, with 7 bases spanning the gap. The germline CDR1 and CDR2 sequences are KGHDR and SFDVKD. The CDR3 nucleotides read TGTGCCACCAGTGGAAGGGGCACCGGGGAGCTGTTTTTT. Its protein product is CATSGRGTGELFF.

This chain connects TRBV10-3 to TRBJ2-1; D remains unclear. The CDR3 covers 16 residues. Deletions cut 4 bases from V and 0 bases from J, with 13 bases between. Germline assignment: CDR1 ENHRY and CDR2 SYGVKD. This CDR3 is CAISGVVIGSYNEQFF. The CDR3 coding sequence is TGTGCCATCAGTGGAGTAGTAATAGGCTCCTACAATGAGCAGTTCTTC.